One and the same sample provided the 11 T cell receptor beta chains below, sequenced in a study of control samples from healthy donors and cancer patients. Only in-frame clones appear in the TCRdb table, and some are missing; sequencing was by immunoSEQ multiplex PCR. The data contain some 150,000 clones, approximately 94% of them singletons. Sequenced input: blood. The receptors were gathered from a man aged 35 to 55 in good health.

This chain uses TRBV4-1 with TRBJ2-1; D unresolved. The germline V gene encodes CDR1 MGHRA and CDR2 YSYEKL. V lost 5 bases and J 9 bases, leaving 14 bases between the germline ends. The CDR3 runs to 13 residues. The CDR3 is CASSGLGEPEQFF. The DNA of the CDR3 is TGCGCCAGCAGCGGATTAGGTGAGCCTGAGCAGTTCTTC.

This clone occurred once. This rearrangement joins TRBV19 to TRBJ2-4; unclear D gene. Germline loops: CDR1 LNHDA, CDR2 SQIVND (reference sequence). The V end lost 3 bases, the J end lost 0 bases, and 9 bases lay between the germline ends. The CDR3 spans 15 residues. CDR3 DNA: TGTGCCAGTAGTATTTTGGCTTTAGCCAAAAACATTCAGTACTTC. This codes for CASSILALAKNIQYF.

The chain joins TRBV6-6 to TRBJ1-2; D is undetermined. The CDR3 has 16 amino acids. Between the trimmed V and J ends, which lost 0 bases and 3 bases, there was a span of 14 bases. The germline V gene encodes CDR1 MNHNY and CDR2 SVGAGI (reference sequence). In nucleotides, the CDR3 is TGTGCCAGCAGTTACTCATCCCTTTCTGGGGACTATGGCTACACCTTC. Translation: CASSYSSLSGDYGYTF.

CDR3: CASSPPLTGLAQHF. The DNA for the CDR3 is TGTGCCAGTAGTCCGCCCCTGACAGGGTTGGCCCAGCATTTT. The genes are TRBV19 and TRBJ1-5; 7 nucleotides agree with TRBD1. The J segment lost 11 bases and the V segment lost 5 bases, leaving 12 bases of the junction unmatched. CDR3 length: 14 amino acids. Germline V gene data show CDR1 as LNHDA and CDR2 as SQIVND (reference sequence).

The gene calls are TRBV9 and TRBJ2-3; 8 nucleotides align to TRBD2. Germline CDR1 is SGDLS and CDR2 is YYNGEE. The CDR3 has 14 residues. The trim removed 3 bases at V and 4 bases at J, leaving 4 bases unmatched. CDR3 DNA: TGTGCCAGCAGCGACGGGGGGGCAGCAGATACGCAGTATTTT. This encodes CASSDGGAADTQYF.

The chain uses TRBV6-5 and TRBJ1-5; D is uncertain. The germline V gene has CDR1 MNHEY and CDR2 SVGAGI. Between the trimmed V and J ends, which lost 10 bases and 9 bases, there was a span of 16 bases. This CDR3 is built from 12 residues. Here the CDR3 DNA reads TGTGCCACCCGATCGGCCCCCGGGCCCCAGCATTTT. It codes for CATRSAPGPQHF.

V gene TRBV5-5 combines with J gene TRBJ2-5; D is unresolved. V was trimmed by 1 base and J by 5 bases, leaving 12 bases between them. The CDR3 length is 14 residues. The V gene's germline CDR1 is SGHKS and CDR2 YYEKEE (reference sequence). The CDR3 spells CASSLSRPTETQYF. CDR3 sequence (DNA): TGTGCCAGCAGCTTGAGTCGTCCGACGGAGACCCAGTACTTC.

This chain joins TRBV27 and TRBJ1-1; TRBD1 might be the D (6 bases). There are 14 residues in the CDR3. Looked up from germline, CDR1 is MNHEY and CDR2 is SMNVEV (reference sequence). V lost 3 bases to trimming and J lost 2 bases, with 10 bases between them. The CDR3 region is CASSFSGVNTEAFF. CDR3 DNA sequence: TGTGCCAGCAGTTTTTCAGGGGTTAACACTGAAGCTTTCTTT.

This sequence joins TRBV25-1 and TRBJ2-3; no clear D. CDR3 length: 14 residues. Trimming removed 10 bases at V and 2 bases at J, with 16 bases between. Germline values: CDR1 MGHDK, CDR2 SYGVNS. The CDR3 region has the DNA TGTGCCACTCAGAAAGACCTGAACACAGATACGCAGTATTTT. Translating gives CATQKDLNTDTQYF.

V usage is TRBV5-1 and J usage is TRBJ2-3; D is perhaps TRBD1 (5 bases). This CDR3 contains 15 residues. Trimming pared 1 base from V and 3 bases from J, leaving 12 bases between. Germline-derived CDR1 and CDR2 are SGHRS and YFSETQ. CDR3 amino acids: CASSLWGTITDTQYF. CDR3 in DNA: TGCGCCAGCAGCTTGTGGGGCACGATAACAGATACGCAGTATTTT.

The chain has TRBV14 and TRBJ2-1; maybe TRBD1 (6 bases). Looked up from germline, CDR1 is SGHDN and CDR2 is FVKESK. Trimming shortened V by 1 base and J by 0 bases, and 10 bases separated the two germline ends. CDR3 length equals 16 residues. The CDR3 protein is CASSQGVRGSYNEQFF. Here the CDR3 DNA reads TGTGCCAGCAGCCAAGGTGTCAGGGGCTCCTACAATGAGCAGTTCTTC.